Shown below are 16 T cell receptor beta chains from a single sample sequenced in a study. TCRdb re-called the 5' RACE reads through MiXCR, storing one row per CDR3 protein. The sample includes fewer than 15,000 distinct CDR3 sequences, around 22% of them seen just once. Material: naive CD4+ T cells sorted from blood. Subset given: naive CD4+ T cells, CD4+CD45RA+CD25-. Every receptor here comes from a female donor with breast cancer.

In its sample, this clonotype is medium-sized. This sequence joins TRBV20-1 and TRBJ2-1, with D tentatively TRBD2 (6 bases). The V gene lost 0 bases and the J gene lost 5 bases, with 17 bases spanning the gap. The CDR3 is 16 residues long. Germline values: CDR1 DFQATT, CDR2 SNEGSKA (reference sequence). The CDR3 coding sequence is TGCAGTGCTAGAGATCAGCGGGCCACTAGGAACAATGAGCAGTTCTTC. Translating gives CSARDQRATRNNEQFF.

Worth noting for this clonotype: This may be a read error, as it is one base from a much larger clone. The chain carries TRBV20-1 and TRBJ2-1; 10 bases align to TRBD1. The germline V gene has CDR1 DFQATT and CDR2 SNEGSKA (reference sequence). The CDR3 is made up of 15 amino acids. Trimming at V came to 6 bases and at J to 6 bases, leaving 11 bases not matched to a gene. CDR3 nucleotide sequence: TGCAGTGCCTCTTTCCAGGACAGGGGGTCCAATGAGCAGTTCTTC. Protein product: CSASFQDRGSNEQFF.

CDR3 coding DNA: TGCAGTGCTCAGGGCGGGGGCCTCGGGCAGTACTTC. Protein: CSAQGGGLGQYF. V and J are TRBV20-1 and TRBJ2-7; D may be TRBD2 (7 bases). V dropped 5 bases and J dropped 9 bases, with 17 bases sitting between them. CDR3 size: 12 residues. Germline V CDR1 and CDR2: DFQATT, SNEGSKA (reference sequence).

In its sample, this clonotype is medium-sized. V is TRBV15 and J is TRBJ1-5; 8 nucleotides agree with TRBD1. Germline V gene sequence: CDR1 LNHNV, CDR2 YYDKDF (reference sequence). V was clipped by 0 bases and J by 3 bases; unmatched bases: 4. This CDR3 is built from 16 residues. The DNA for the CDR3 is TGTGCCACCAGCAGAGAAAGGACAGGGACCAATCAGCCCCAGCATTTT. It encodes CATSRERTGTNQPQHF.

By share, this clonotype ranks as medium-sized. Lacking the conserved final phenylalanine or tryptophan, this CDR3 likely reflects a read error. The chain joins TRBV7-9 to TRBJ2-1, with a weak D call TRBD1 (6 bases). CDR3 length: 12 residues. The ends were cut back, 3 bases at V and 8 bases at J, with 8 bases in the middle. Germline lookup yields CDR1 SEHNR and CDR2 FQNEAQ (reference sequence). CDR3 sequence reads: CASSFYRDEQFL. The CDR3 DNA sequence: TGTGCCAGCAGCTTCTACAGGGATGAGCAGTTCCTC.

On this clonotype: A much more abundant neighbour one base away suggests this may be a read error. V and J are TRBV19 and TRBJ1-1; 7 nucleotides align to TRBD1. The CDR3 contains 17 residues. Germline lookup yields CDR1 LNHDA and CDR2 SQIVND (reference sequence). This chain's CDR3 is CTSSISGQALGNTEAFF. The CDR3 DNA sequence: TGTACCAGTAGTATCTCAGGACAGGCCCTGGGGAACACTGAAGCTTTCTTT.

This clonotype qualifies as medium-sized. CDR3 in DNA: TGTGCCAGCAGCCAAGATCTGTACTATAATTCACCCCTCCACTTT. This gives the protein CASSQDLYYNSPLHF. The chain is built from TRBV4-2 and TRBJ1-6; D ambiguous. Trimming stripped 0 bases from V and 3 bases from J, with 6 bases between. Germline V CDR1 and CDR2: LGHNA, YNFKEQ. There are 15 residues in the CDR3.

This clonotype was recorded a few times. This clone may be a read error of a much larger clone one base away. J is TRBJ2-7 and V is TRBV5-1; the match to TRBD1 covers 8 bases. The germline V gene encodes CDR1 SGHRS and CDR2 YFSETQ. CDR3 length: 16 amino acids. The DNA for the CDR3 is TGCGCCGGCAGTTCCGTAGGTGGACAGGGAGGCTACGAGCAGTACTTC. The encoded protein is CAGSSVGGQGGYEQYF.

This clonotype has ten or more counts. The V gene is TRBV10-3, the J gene TRBJ2-1; the D is unclear. The CDR3 has 15 residues. The ends were cut back, 10 bases at V and 0 bases at J, with 16 bases in the middle. From germline, CDR1 is ENHRY and CDR2 SYGVKD. This CDR3 reads CATAGAESSYNEQFF. The CDR3 bases are TGTGCCACCGCAGGTGCGGAGAGCTCCTACAATGAGCAGTTCTTC.

The chain joins TRBV2 to TRBJ2-1; TRBD2 aligns across 9 bases. This CDR3 is 15 amino acids long. CDR1 is SNHLY, CDR2 FYNNEI, per germline. Trimming at V came to 4 bases and at J to 5 bases, leaving 6 bases not matched to a gene. CDR3 residues: CASSVRLAGNNEQFF. The CDR3 bases are TGTGCCAGCAGTGTCAGGCTAGCGGGAAACAATGAGCAGTTCTTC.

This clonotype is classed as medium-sized. The rearrangement links TRBV20-1 to TRBJ2-7, with TRBD1 matching 7 bases. The CDR3 is made up of 14 amino acids. V lost 2 bases and J lost 3; bases outside the gene matches: 7. In germline, CDR1 is DFQATT, CDR2 SNEGSKA (reference sequence). CDR3 protein: CSARFVDRDYEQYF. CDR3 coding DNA: TGCAGTGCTAGATTTGTCGACAGGGACTACGAGCAGTACTTC.

This clonotype occurred a few times. The chain links TRBV12-3 or TRBV12-4 to TRBJ2-7; 7 nucleotides line up with TRBD1. This CDR3 is built from 15 residues. V lost 5 bases to trimming and J lost 0 bases; unmatched junction nucleotides: 7. The CDR3 protein is CASSPRQGSSYEQYF. CDR3 bases: TGTGCCAGCAGTCCGCGACAGGGTAGCTCCTACGAGCAGTACTTC.

This clonotype has ten or more counts. V and J are TRBV12-3 or TRBV12-4 and TRBJ2-3; D call uncertain. Trimming left V 2 bases short and J 10 bases short, with 19 bases between. The CDR3 spans 15 residues. In DNA, the CDR3 is TGTGCCAGCAGTTTATCCGGACCCCGAGTTGATCCGCAGTATTTT. It specifies CASSLSGPRVDPQYF.

This clonotype is labeled medium-sized (0.01 to 0.1%). The genes are TRBV5-6 and TRBJ1-5; 12 nucleotides agree with TRBD1. V gave up 0 bases and J gave up 6 bases; unmatched junction bases: 4. CDR1 is SGHDT, CDR2 YYEEEE, per germline. CDR3 size: 16 residues. The CDR3 is CASSLAGTGGGQPQHF. Written as DNA, the CDR3 is TGTGCCAGCAGCTTGGCCGGGACAGGGGGCGGTCAGCCCCAGCATTTT.

Notes on this clonotype: This may come from a read error, since a much larger clone is one base off. The V call is TRBV20-1, the J call TRBJ1-5, with a tentative D call TRBD1 (5 bases). Trimming pared 5 bases from V and 2 bases from J, leaving 16 bases between. The germline gives CDR1 DFQATT, CDR2 SNEGSKA (reference sequence). The CDR3 is made up of 15 amino acids. CDR3 loop: CSAPRRGMRNQPQHF. The CDR3, as DNA: TGCAGTGCTCCACGGCGGGGGATGCGCAATCAGCCCCAGCATTTT.

This clonotype has more than one count but fewer than ten. The CDR3 does not close with the conserved phenylalanine or tryptophan, likely indicating a read error. The chain recombines TRBV18 with TRBJ2-1, with 14 bases fitting TRBD2. V was pared by 4 bases and J by 6 bases, with 8 bases of the junction left unmatched. Per germline, CDR1 KGHSH and CDR2 LQKENI. CDR3 length: 17 amino acids. CDR3 loop: CASSRSGTSGSLNEQFC. The CDR3 nucleotides read TGTGCCAGCTCACGAAGCGGGACTAGCGGGAGTCTCAATGAGCAGTTCTGT.